One and the same sample provided the 10 T cell receptor beta chains below, sequenced in a study of cytomegalovirus exposure and HLA in healthy donors. In the PCR, 60 Vbeta and 13 Jbeta primers were used. Data came from immunoSEQ multiplex PCR; TCRdb stores just in-frame clones and leaves some out. The table lists about 200,000 clones, about 75% of them singletons. Sequenced sample: PBMCs. All receptors derive from a man younger than 35 in good health and CMV-seronegative.

The chain combines TRBV7-9 with TRBJ1-2; 12 bases map to TRBD1. The CDR3 loop spans 15 amino acids. Losses at the gene ends were 5 bases for V and 4 bases for J; bases not matched to a gene: 5. CDR1 SEHNR and CDR2 FQNEAQ come from the germline V gene (reference sequence). CDR3 loop: CASSPGTGGFYGYTF. CDR3 in DNA: TGTGCCAGCAGCCCAGGGACAGGGGGCTTCTATGGCTACACCTTC. Full variable domain (missing parts from reference TRBV7-9 and TRBJ1-2): DTGVSQNPRHKITKRGQNVTFRCDPISEHNRLYWYRQTLGQGPEFLTYFQNEAQLEKSRLLSDRFSAERPKGSFSTLEIQRTEQGDSAMYLCASSPGTGGFYGYTFGSGTRLTVV.

The V call is TRBV9, the J call TRBJ1-2; D is uncertain. V was trimmed by 0 bases and J by 0 bases, leaving 12 bases between them. Looked up from germline, CDR1 is SGDLS and CDR2 is YYNGEE. There are 16 residues in the CDR3. Written as DNA, the CDR3 is TGTGCCAGCAGCGTAGCTTTATCAGTTTCTAACTATGGCTACACCTTC. It translates to CASSVALSVSNYGYTF.

This rearrangement joins TRBV2 to TRBJ1-4; D is ambiguous. The germline V and J ends were trimmed by 4 bases and 4 bases, with 10 bases remaining between them. Germline V gene data show CDR1 as SNHLY and CDR2 as FYNNEI. The CDR3 extends over 14 amino acids. DNA for the CDR3: TGTGCCAGCAGTGCGGGTCAGCTTAATGAAAAACTGTTTTTT. Encoded protein: CASSAGQLNEKLFF.

The rearrangement links TRBV2 to TRBJ1-2, with 8 bases that match TRBD1. V shed 1 base and J 7 bases; nucleotides not matched to a gene: 5. The CDR3 covers 14 residues. Germline V gene sequence: CDR1 SNHLY, CDR2 FYNNEI. The CDR3 DNA reads TGTGCCAGCAGTGAAGGCAGGGGGCTCGCTGGCTACACCTTC. Its translation is CASSEGRGLAGYTF.

In this sample, this clone turned up once. The V gene is TRBV5-1, the J gene TRBJ1-4, with 7 bases matching TRBD1. The CDR3 has 14 amino acids. CDR1 is SGHRS, CDR2 YFSETQ, per germline. V lost 4 bases to trimming and J lost 8 bases; unmatched junction nucleotides: 8. The CDR3 DNA is TGCGCCAGCAGCCGACAGGGTGAACAAGAAAAACTGTTTTTT. This gives the protein CASSRQGEQEKLFF. The variable domain in full, with the rest retrieved from reference TRBV5-1 and TRBJ1-4, is KAGVTQTPRYLIKTRGQQVTLSCSPISGHRSVSWYQQTPGQGLQFLFEYFSETQRNKGNFPGRFSGRQFSNSRSEMNVSTLELGDSALYLCASSRQGEQEKLFFGSGTQLSVL.

This clone showed up just once. The chain uses TRBV18 and TRBJ2-7, with 12 bases lining up with TRBD1. With 4 bases clipped from V and 9 bases from J, the junction kept 10 bases outside the gene matches. CDR1 KGHSH and CDR2 LQKENI come from the germline V gene. The CDR3 is 15 amino acids. The DNA of the CDR3 is TGTGCCAGCTCACTCGGGGGGACAGGGGGCGAGAGGCAGTACTTC. Its protein product is CASSLGGTGGERQYF.

In this sample, this clone turned up once. This chain uses TRBV19 with TRBJ1-3, with D unclear. Germline-derived CDR1 and CDR2 are LNHDA and SQIVND (reference sequence). The CDR3 consists of 14 residues. Trimming cost V 5 bases and J 7 bases, with 15 bases left between them. In nucleotides, the CDR3 is TGTGCCAGTAGTCGCAGATCCCTTGGCAACACCATATATTTT. Protein sequence: CASSRRSLGNTIYF.

This chain links TRBV7-2 with TRBJ2-1; 10 bases align to TRBD2. Germline loops: CDR1 SGHTA, CDR2 FQGNSA. The length of the CDR3 is 15 residues. Trimming took 7 bases from V and 7 from J; bases not matched to a gene: 10. The CDR3 loop is CASKLSGGPGNEQFF. CDR3 nucleotides: TGTGCCAGCAAACTTAGCGGGGGGCCGGGTAATGAGCAGTTCTTC.

V usage is TRBV19 and J usage is TRBJ1-2, with TRBD1 as a possible D gene (6 bases). CDR1 and CDR2 (germline): LNHDA, SQIVND (reference sequence). V was shortened by 4 bases and J by 0 bases, with 12 bases between the two germline ends. CDR3 size: 15 residues. The CDR3 region is CASSNPGTSNYGYTF. The CDR3 DNA reads TGTGCCAGTAGTAATCCCGGGACATCTAACTATGGCTACACCTTC.

J is TRBJ2-7 and V is TRBV11-2; possible D gene TRBD2, 6 bases. The CDR3 spans 15 residues. V gave up 0 bases and J gave up 6 bases, with 15 bases separating them. Germline V CDR1 and CDR2: SGHAT, FQNNGV. The DNA of the CDR3 is TGTGCCAGCAGCTTAGAGGGGAGGTTGACCGGCGAGCAGTACTTC. This codes for CASSLEGRLTGEQYF.